This T cell receptor beta chain was identified in a study of shared clonotypes between healthy human individuals. Study-level background: Donor ages ranged 18 to 49 years: a couple of women, a few men. Findings of the study overall: A limitation of the genetic and exposure-history diversity represented arose from few donors.

The CDR3 has 13 residues. Germline lookup yields CDR1 PRHDT and CDR2 FYEKMQ (reference sequence). V was pared by 7 bases and J by 5 bases, with 5 bases of the junction left unmatched. The CD8 memory sample joined CD45RO+ cells and CCR7-negative CD45RA+ cells. Researchers ran the assay at a deep level. Sequencing used immunoSEQ multiplex PCR; TCRdb keeps in-frame clones, though not all of them. The top ten clones hold 15% to 20% of a sample with a few hundred thousand clones, 87% of them seen once. This clone has only one observation. The antigen remains unidentified. This sequence originates from a man in his late teens or twenties in good health. This chain uses TRBV13 with TRBJ2-5; 9 bases are shared with TRBD1. Sequencing input: memory CD8+ T cells sorted from blood. Subset given: CD45RO+ cells pooled with CCR7-negative TemRA cells. CDR3 in DNA: TGTGCCAGCAAATTGACAGGGGGGGAGACCCAGTACTTC. This encodes CASKLTGGETQYF.